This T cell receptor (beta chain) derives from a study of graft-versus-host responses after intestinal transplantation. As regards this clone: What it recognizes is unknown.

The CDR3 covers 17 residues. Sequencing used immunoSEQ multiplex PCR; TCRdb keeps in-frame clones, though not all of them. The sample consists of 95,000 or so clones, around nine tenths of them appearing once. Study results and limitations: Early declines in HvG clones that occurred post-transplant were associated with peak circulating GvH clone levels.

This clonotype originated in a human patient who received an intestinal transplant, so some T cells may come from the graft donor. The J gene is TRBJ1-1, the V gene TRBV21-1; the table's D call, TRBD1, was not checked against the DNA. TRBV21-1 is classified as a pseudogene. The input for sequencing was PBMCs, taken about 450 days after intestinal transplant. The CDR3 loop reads CASSKEGGQGQDTEAFF. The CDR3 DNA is TGTGCCAGCAGCAAAGAGGGGGGACAGGGCCAGGACACTGAAGCTTTCTTT.